Listed below are T cell receptor beta chains from one sample, sequenced in a study of blood T cells in healthy people across ages. Using its own MiXCR run on the 5' RACE reads, TCRdb lists one record per CDR3 protein. The sample consists of about a million distinct CDR3 sequences, approximately 38% of them appearing once. Sequencing was carried out using blood. The receptor set was obtained from a man in his late teens or twenties in good health. CDR3s include the opening cysteine and the closing phenylalanine or tryptophan. Each record gives: D gene, clone size, V gene, J gene, CDR3 DNA, CDR3 protein. D genes are given only for firm matches. Only part of the rows carry a size: once, few, many, or a class if the clone is expanded.

D gene: .
clone size: few
V gene: TRBV7-9
J gene: TRBJ2-1
CDR3 DNA: TGTGCCAGCAGCCCGCAGAGTGAGCAGTTCTTC
CDR3 protein: CASSPQSEQFF

D gene: TRBD1
clone size: few
V gene: TRBV29-1
J gene: TRBJ1-1
CDR3 DNA: TGCAGCGTTATACAGGGGGACACTGAAGCTTTCTTT
CDR3 protein: CSVIQGDTEAFF

D gene: .
clone size: many
V gene: TRBV4-2
J gene: TRBJ2-3
CDR3 DNA: TGTGCCAGCAGCCAAGTAGCAGGCGGAACTAGCACAGATACGCAGTATTTT
CDR3 protein: CASSQVAGGTSTDTQYF

D gene: TRBD2
clone size: .
V gene: TRBV7-3
J gene: TRBJ2-7
CDR3 DNA: TGTGCCAGCAGCTTACAAGCGGGGGGATTCTACGAGCAGTACTTC
CDR3 protein: CASSLQAGGFYEQYF

D gene: .
clone size: .
V gene: TRBV12-3/TRBV12-4
J gene: TRBJ1-5
CDR3 DNA: TGTGCCAGCAGCTGGGCTAATCAGCCCCAGCATTTT
CDR3 protein: CASSWANQPQHF

D gene: .
clone size: .
V gene: TRBV11-2
J gene: TRBJ2-7
CDR3 DNA: TGTGCCAGCAGCTTAGATCTGAGTGGCCTCTACGAGCAGTACTTC
CDR3 protein: CASSLDLSGLYEQYF

D gene: TRBD1
clone size: few
V gene: TRBV20-1
J gene: TRBJ2-1
CDR3 DNA: TGCAGTGCCACACAGGGGCGCGATGAGCAGTTCTTC
CDR3 protein: CSATQGRDEQFF

D gene: TRBD1
clone size: .
V gene: TRBV5-1
J gene: TRBJ2-5
CDR3 DNA: TGCGCCAGCAGTTATTTTGGGGACAGGGACTACAATGAGCAGTACTTC
CDR3 protein: CASSYFGDRDYNEQYF

D gene: TRBD1
clone size: once
V gene: TRBV2
J gene: TRBJ2-7
CDR3 DNA: TGTGCCAGCAGATCGGACAGGGAACTTTTCGGTGAGCAGTACTTC
CDR3 protein: CASRSDRELFGEQYF

D gene: .
clone size: few
V gene: TRBV27
J gene: TRBJ1-5
CDR3 DNA: TGTGCCAGCAGTATTAGCAGGGTGTATAATCAGCCCCAGCATTTT
CDR3 protein: CASSISRVYNQPQHF

D gene: .
clone size: once
V gene: TRBV10-2
J gene: TRBJ1-1
CDR3 DNA: TGCGCCAGCAGTGATTGGACAGCGTCTGAAGCTTTCTTT
CDR3 protein: CASSDWTASEAFF

D gene: TRBD1
clone size: .
V gene: TRBV29-1
J gene: TRBJ2-4
CDR3 DNA: TGCAGCGTTGCGGGTGACAGGGGCTCTGTAGCCAAAAACATTCAGTACTTC
CDR3 protein: CSVAGDRGSVAKNIQYF

D gene: .
clone size: .
V gene: TRBV6-5
J gene: TRBJ1-2
CDR3 DNA: TGTGCCAGCAGTTACTCGACCGGGGGTAATGGATTCCGGGTCACCTTC
CDR3 protein: CASSYSTGGNGFRVTF

D gene: .
clone size: few
V gene: TRBV5-1
J gene: TRBJ1-2
CDR3 DNA: TGCGCCAGCAGCTTGGGGCACCTCCCTAACTATGGCTACACCTTC
CDR3 protein: CASSLGHLPNYGYTF

D gene: .
clone size: .
V gene: TRBV12-3/TRBV12-4
J gene: TRBJ1-2
CDR3 DNA: TGTGCCAGCAGTTTTCTCGCGGGGCAGGGCTATGGCTACACCTTC
CDR3 protein: CASSFLAGQGYGYTF

D gene: .
clone size: .
V gene: TRBV20-1
J gene: TRBJ1-5
CDR3 DNA: TGCAGTGTAGGACAGCCCCAGCATTTT
CDR3 protein: CSVGQPQHF

D gene: .
clone size: many
V gene: TRBV6-1
J gene: TRBJ2-3
CDR3 DNA: TGTGCCAGCAGGGCAGGGGGCACAGATACGCAGTATTTT
CDR3 protein: CASRAGGTDTQYF

D gene: .
clone size: .
V gene: TRBV6-1
J gene: TRBJ2-7
CDR3 DNA: TGTGCCAGCAGGGGCCAGGGGGGAGACTACTACTCCTACGAGCAGTACTTC
CDR3 protein: CASRGQGGDYYSYEQYF

D gene: .
clone size: many
V gene: TRBV29-1
J gene: TRBJ2-4
CDR3 DNA: TGCAGCGTGGGGGAGAACATTCAGTACTTC
CDR3 protein: CSVGENIQYF

D gene: TRBD1
clone size: .
V gene: TRBV29-1
J gene: TRBJ1-5
CDR3 DNA: TGCAGCGCCGGGACAGAGAATCAGCCCCAGCATTTT
CDR3 protein: CSAGTENQPQHF

D gene: .
clone size: .
V gene: TRBV20-1
J gene: TRBJ1-3
CDR3 DNA: TGCAGTGCTCCCGGGCCTCCGGGGGTGGACACCATATATTTT
CDR3 protein: CSAPGPPGVDTIYF

D gene: TRBD1
clone size: .
V gene: TRBV20-1
J gene: TRBJ1-4
CDR3 DNA: TGCAGTGCTAGGCTCCGACAGGGAGCAGGGGAAAAACTGTTTTTT
CDR3 protein: CSARLRQGAGEKLFF

D gene: TRBD2
clone size: few
V gene: TRBV3-1
J gene: TRBJ2-3
CDR3 DNA: TGTGCCAGCAGCCGCATGACTAGCGTGACAGATACGCAGTATTTT
CDR3 protein: CASSRMTSVTDTQYF

D gene: .
clone size: .
V gene: TRBV10-3
J gene: TRBJ2-7
CDR3 DNA: TGTGCCATCAGCGATACTAAGAGCTCCTACAATGAGCAGTACTTC
CDR3 protein: CAISDTKSSYNEQYF

D gene: .
clone size: few
V gene: TRBV9
J gene: TRBJ2-3
CDR3 DNA: TGTGCCAGCAGCCCACAGGACAGCGGCGGAGATACGCAGTATTTT
CDR3 protein: CASSPQDSGGDTQYF

D gene: .
clone size: .
V gene: TRBV6-5
J gene: TRBJ1-3
CDR3 DNA: TGTGCCAGCAGTTACTCAAGTGGCAGCGGCTCTGGAAACACCATATATTTT
CDR3 protein: CASSYSSGSGSGNTIYF

D gene: .
clone size: .
V gene: TRBV5-5
J gene: TRBJ1-4
CDR3 DNA: TGTGCCAGCAGCTCGACAGGTCGTAGGGGGGAAAAACTGTTTTTT
CDR3 protein: CASSSTGRRGEKLFF

D gene: TRBD1
clone size: .
V gene: TRBV5-1
J gene: TRBJ1-6
CDR3 DNA: TGCGCCAGCAGCTTGGGGGCCGACAGGGGTAATTCACCCCTCCACTTT
CDR3 protein: CASSLGADRGNSPLHF

D gene: .
clone size: .
V gene: TRBV7-2
J gene: TRBJ1-2
CDR3 DNA: TGTGCCAGCAGCCTAGGCAATTACTATGGCTACACCTTC
CDR3 protein: CASSLGNYYGYTF

D gene: .
clone size: .
V gene: TRBV29-1
J gene: TRBJ1-1
CDR3 DNA: TGCAGCGCCGGCGGGACTCCAAACACTGAAGCTTTCTTT
CDR3 protein: CSAGGTPNTEAFF

D gene: .
clone size: many
V gene: TRBV4-2
J gene: TRBJ2-7
CDR3 DNA: TGTGCCAGCAGCCAAGACCACGAGCAGTACTTC
CDR3 protein: CASSQDHEQYF

D gene: .
clone size: .
V gene: TRBV18
J gene: TRBJ2-7
CDR3 DNA: TGTGCCAGCTCACCACCGGACAGTAACCCCGAGCAGTACTTC
CDR3 protein: CASSPPDSNPEQYF

D gene: .
clone size: .
V gene: TRBV28
J gene: TRBJ1-1
CDR3 DNA: TGTGCCATCCTCCCAGCCGAAAACACTGAAGCTTTCTTT
CDR3 protein: CAILPAENTEAFF

D gene: TRBD1
clone size: .
V gene: TRBV18
J gene: TRBJ1-3
CDR3 DNA: TGTGCCAGCTCCCTGAGGGGGCGCCAAGATTATATTGGAAACACCATATATTTT
CDR3 protein: CASSLRGRQDYIGNTIYF

D gene: TRBD2
clone size: once
V gene: TRBV20-1
J gene: TRBJ2-1
CDR3 DNA: TGCAGTGCTAGAGTGTGGGGGGGGTACAATGAGCAGTTCTTC
CDR3 protein: CSARVWGGYNEQFF

D gene: .
clone size: few
V gene: TRBV25-1
J gene: TRBJ1-1
CDR3 DNA: TGTGCCAGCAGTGGTCGGGGCATAAGGACTGAAGCTTTCTTT
CDR3 protein: CASSGRGIRTEAFF

D gene: .
clone size: many
V gene: TRBV4-1
J gene: TRBJ1-2
CDR3 DNA: TGCGCCAGCAGCCAATATTACTCCGGGGGTAACTATGGCTACACCTTC
CDR3 protein: CASSQYYSGGNYGYTF

D gene: .
clone size: .
V gene: TRBV27
J gene: TRBJ1-1
CDR3 DNA: TGTGCCTCCGCCCAGGAGCCGGGACACCAGGTAGCTTTCTTT
CDR3 protein: CASAQEPGHQVAFF

D gene: TRBD1
clone size: .
V gene: TRBV7-9
J gene: TRBJ1-1
CDR3 DNA: TGTGCCAGCAGCTTGACAGGGGGTAGGGGGAACACTGAAGCTTTCTTT
CDR3 protein: CASSLTGGRGNTEAFF

D gene: .
clone size: .
V gene: TRBV6-6
J gene: TRBJ2-5
CDR3 DNA: TGTGCCAGCAGTTACTCGATAAACAGCCAAGAGACCCAGTACTTC
CDR3 protein: CASSYSINSQETQYF

D gene: .
clone size: .
V gene: TRBV7-3
J gene: TRBJ2-2
CDR3 DNA: TGTGCCAGCAGTTCATCAGGGTCCGGGGAGCTGTTTTTT
CDR3 protein: CASSSSGSGELFF

D gene: TRBD1
clone size: once
V gene: TRBV10-3
J gene: TRBJ1-2
CDR3 DNA: TGTGCCATCAGTGACTTTAAGACAGGGACCCCTGGCGACACCTTC
CDR3 protein: CAISDFKTGTPGDTF

D gene: .
clone size: many
V gene: TRBV7-9
J gene: TRBJ1-4
CDR3 DNA: TGTGCCAGCAGCTTAGTACAGAGTAATGAAAAACTGTTTTTT
CDR3 protein: CASSLVQSNEKLFF

D gene: .
clone size: .
V gene: TRBV29-1
J gene: TRBJ2-7
CDR3 DNA: TGCAGCGGTGACTATTTGGGCGAGCAGTACTTC
CDR3 protein: CSGDYLGEQYF

D gene: .
clone size: .
V gene: TRBV10-3
J gene: TRBJ1-4
CDR3 DNA: TGTGCCATCAGTGAAGCTGAACGGGCCGGTATCGGTGAAAAACTGTTTTTT
CDR3 protein: CAISEAERAGIGEKLFF

D gene: .
clone size: .
V gene: TRBV20-1
J gene: TRBJ2-5
CDR3 DNA: TGCAGTACTAGAGGTCTCCAAGAGACCCAGTACTTC
CDR3 protein: CSTRGLQETQYF

D gene: .
clone size: .
V gene: TRBV9
J gene: TRBJ1-2
CDR3 DNA: TGTGCCAGCAGCGTAGATTGGGATGGGGGAGACTATGGCTACACCTTC
CDR3 protein: CASSVDWDGGDYGYTF

D gene: .
clone size: .
V gene: TRBV7-9
J gene: TRBJ2-7
CDR3 DNA: TGTGCCAGCAGCCCCACAGCCAACTACGAGCAGTACTTC
CDR3 protein: CASSPTANYEQYF

D gene: .
clone size: .
V gene: TRBV25-1
J gene: TRBJ2-1
CDR3 DNA: TGTGCCAGCAGGGACGGTCCCTACAATGAGCAGTTCTTC
CDR3 protein: CASRDGPYNEQFF

D gene: .
clone size: .
V gene: TRBV4-3
J gene: TRBJ2-3
CDR3 DNA: TGCGCCAGCAGCCAAGAGGGCACTAGTGCAGATACGCAGTATTTT
CDR3 protein: CASSQEGTSADTQYF

D gene: TRBD2
clone size: many
V gene: TRBV29-1
J gene: TRBJ2-7
CDR3 DNA: TGCAGCGCCGGGGGGTCCCGATACGAGCAGTACTTC
CDR3 protein: CSAGGSRYEQYF

D gene: .
clone size: .
V gene: TRBV20-1
J gene: TRBJ1-1
CDR3 DNA: TGCAGTTACGGGGCAGGGGTGAACACTGAAGCTTTCTTT
CDR3 protein: CSYGAGVNTEAFF

D gene: TRBD1
clone size: .
V gene: TRBV6-2/TRBV6-3
J gene: TRBJ2-1
CDR3 DNA: TGTGCCAGCAGTCTGACGGGACAGGGACTCAACAATGAGCAGTTCTTC
CDR3 protein: CASSLTGQGLNNEQFF